This TCR beta chain was recorded in a study of CD8 T cells in ankylosing spondylitis. Study-level points and caveats: In ankylosing spondylitis patients, matched synovial fluid reportedly showed significant enrichment of disease-linked clones. Typical of ankylosing spondylitis blood, it appeared, was a TCR beta motif of fewer than 10 highly homologous variants. Certain motif variants had earlier appeared in reactive arthritis synovial fluid and blood.

Trimming stripped 3 bases from V and 5 bases from J, with 14 bases between. This CDR3 spans 15 amino acids. Per germline, CDR1 SEHNR and CDR2 FQNEAQ (reference sequence). Making use of molecular barcodes, quantitative 5'-RACE generated TCR beta libraries. TCRdb processed the 5' RACE reads anew with MiXCR; each CDR3 protein has one entry. The repertoire consists of roughly 150,000 distinct CDR3 sequences, with 9.5% to 10% occurring once and the leading ten covering about 14%. With regard to this clonotype: As yet, its antigen is unknown.

The sequencing sample was made of blood, either unsorted or a sorted T cell fraction (not recorded which). This sequence was found in a female donor with ankylosing spondylitis or in good health (not recorded which). This rearrangement joins TRBV7-9 to TRBJ2-1; D is possibly TRBD2 (6 bases). This chain's CDR3 is CASSFLRDSNNEQFF. CDR3 coding DNA: TGTGCCAGCAGCTTTCTTCGGGACTCGAACAATGAGCAGTTCTTC.